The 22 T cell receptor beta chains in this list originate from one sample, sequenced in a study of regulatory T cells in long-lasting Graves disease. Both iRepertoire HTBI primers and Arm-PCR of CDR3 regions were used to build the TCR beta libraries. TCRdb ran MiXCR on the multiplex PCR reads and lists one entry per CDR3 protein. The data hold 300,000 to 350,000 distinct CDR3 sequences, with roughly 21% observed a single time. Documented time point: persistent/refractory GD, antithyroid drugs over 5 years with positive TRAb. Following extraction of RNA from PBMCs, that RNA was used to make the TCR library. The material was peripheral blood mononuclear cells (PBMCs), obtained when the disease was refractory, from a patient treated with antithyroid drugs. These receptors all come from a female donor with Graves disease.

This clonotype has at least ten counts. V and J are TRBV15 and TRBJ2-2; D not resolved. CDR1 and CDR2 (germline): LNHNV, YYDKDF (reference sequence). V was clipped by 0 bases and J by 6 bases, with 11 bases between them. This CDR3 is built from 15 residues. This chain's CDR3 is CATSRDRTPPGELFF. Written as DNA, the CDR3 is TGTGCCACCAGCAGAGATCGGACCCCACCCGGGGAGCTGTTTTTT.

The CDR3 DNA is TGTGCCTGGAGTGTACAGGGCGGACGGGGCAATGAGCAGTTCTTC. It encodes CAWSVQGGRGNEQFF. This chain uses TRBV30 with TRBJ2-1, with a tentative D call TRBD1 (6 bases). Germline V gene data show CDR1 as GTSNPN and CDR2 as SVGIG (reference sequence). V gave up 0 bases and J gave up 6 bases, with 15 bases separating them. The CDR3 consists of 15 residues.

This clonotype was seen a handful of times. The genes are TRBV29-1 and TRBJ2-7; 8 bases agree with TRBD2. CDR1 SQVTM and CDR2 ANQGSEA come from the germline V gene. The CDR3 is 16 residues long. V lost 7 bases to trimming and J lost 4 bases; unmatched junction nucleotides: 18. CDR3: CSALTAAAGAPYEQYF. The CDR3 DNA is TGCAGCGCCCTGACTGCGGCAGCGGGAGCGCCTTACGAGCAGTACTTC.

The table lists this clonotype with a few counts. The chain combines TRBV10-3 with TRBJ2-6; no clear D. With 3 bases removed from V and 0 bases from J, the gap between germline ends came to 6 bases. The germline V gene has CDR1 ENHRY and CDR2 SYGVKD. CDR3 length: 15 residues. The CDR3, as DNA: TGTGCCATCAGTGATTCCAACTCTGGGGCCAACGTCCTGACTTTC. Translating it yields CAISDSNSGANVLTF.

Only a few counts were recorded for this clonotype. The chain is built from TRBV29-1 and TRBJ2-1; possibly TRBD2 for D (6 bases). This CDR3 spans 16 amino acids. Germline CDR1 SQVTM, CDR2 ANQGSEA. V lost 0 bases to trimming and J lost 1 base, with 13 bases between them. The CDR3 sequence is CSVEDQRRASYNEQFF. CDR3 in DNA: TGCAGCGTTGAAGATCAAAGGAGGGCGTCCTACAATGAGCAGTTCTTC.

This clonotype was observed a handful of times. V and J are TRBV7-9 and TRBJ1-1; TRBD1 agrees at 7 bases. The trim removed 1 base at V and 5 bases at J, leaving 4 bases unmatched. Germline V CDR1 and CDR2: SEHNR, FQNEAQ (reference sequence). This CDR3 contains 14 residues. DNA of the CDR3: TGTGCCAGCAGCTTAGAGACAGGGAGGACTGAAGCTTTCTTT. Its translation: CASSLETGRTEAFF.

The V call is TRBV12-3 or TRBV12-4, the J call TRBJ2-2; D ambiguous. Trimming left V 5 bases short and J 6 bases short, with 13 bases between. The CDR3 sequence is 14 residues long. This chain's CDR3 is CASSPRMASGELFF. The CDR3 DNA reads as TGTGCCAGCAGTCCTCGCATGGCCTCCGGGGAGCTGTTTTTT.

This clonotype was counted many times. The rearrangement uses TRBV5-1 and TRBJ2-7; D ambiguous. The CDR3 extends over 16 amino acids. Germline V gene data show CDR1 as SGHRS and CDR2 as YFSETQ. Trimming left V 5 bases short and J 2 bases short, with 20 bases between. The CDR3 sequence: CASRLGGSPPTYEQYF. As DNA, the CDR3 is TGCGCCAGCAGGCTAGGTGGCAGTCCGCCCACCTACGAGCAGTACTTC.

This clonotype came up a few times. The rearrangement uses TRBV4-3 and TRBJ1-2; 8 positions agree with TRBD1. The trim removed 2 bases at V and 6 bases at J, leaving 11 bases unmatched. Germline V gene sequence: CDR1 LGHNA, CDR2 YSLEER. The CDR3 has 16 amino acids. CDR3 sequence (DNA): TGCGCCAGCAGCCAACCAGGGTGGCAGGGGGCGGATGGCTACACCTTC. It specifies CASSQPGWQGADGYTF.

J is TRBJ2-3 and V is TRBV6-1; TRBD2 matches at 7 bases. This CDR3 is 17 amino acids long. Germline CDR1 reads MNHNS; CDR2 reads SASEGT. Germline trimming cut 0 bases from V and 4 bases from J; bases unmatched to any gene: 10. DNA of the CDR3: TGTGCCAGCAGTGAAGCGTCGACTAGCTACCGGGCAGATACGCAGTATTTT. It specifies CASSEASTSYRADTQYF.

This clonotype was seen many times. The CDR3 here is CASSSRRASSYEQYF. The CDR3 nucleotides are TGTGCCAGCAGTTCACGACGGGCGAGCTCCTACGAGCAGTACTTC. The chain combines TRBV28 with TRBJ2-7, with D unresolved. The CDR3 totals 15 residues. Per the germline V gene, CDR1 is MDHEN and CDR2 is SYDVKM. Trimming removed 4 bases at V and 0 bases at J, with 13 bases between.

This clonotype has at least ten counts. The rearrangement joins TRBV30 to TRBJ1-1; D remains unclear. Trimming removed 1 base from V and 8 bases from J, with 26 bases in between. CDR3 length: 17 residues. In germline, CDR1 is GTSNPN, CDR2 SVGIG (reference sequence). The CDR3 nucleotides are TGTGCCTGGAGTGGTTTCAATGGGCAAGTGGTTCCCTCAGAAGCTTTCTTT. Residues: CAWSGFNGQVVPSEAFF.

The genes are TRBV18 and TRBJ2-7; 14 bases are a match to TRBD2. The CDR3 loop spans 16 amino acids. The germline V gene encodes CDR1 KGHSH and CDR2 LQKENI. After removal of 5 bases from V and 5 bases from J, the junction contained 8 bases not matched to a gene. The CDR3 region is CASSTTSGRAGHEQYF. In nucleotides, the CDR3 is TGTGCCAGCTCAACGACTAGCGGGAGGGCCGGGCACGAGCAGTACTTC. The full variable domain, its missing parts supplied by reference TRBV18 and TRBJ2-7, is NAGVMQNPRHLVRRRGQEARLRCSPMKGHSHVYWYRQLPEEGLKFMVYLQKENIIDESGMPKERFSAEFPKEGPSILRIQQVVRGDSAAYFCASSTTSGRAGHEQYFGPGTRLTVT.

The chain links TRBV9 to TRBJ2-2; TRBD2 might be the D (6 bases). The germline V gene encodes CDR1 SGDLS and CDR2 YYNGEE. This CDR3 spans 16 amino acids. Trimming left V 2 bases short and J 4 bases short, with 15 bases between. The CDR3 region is CASSVDGGHPTGELFF. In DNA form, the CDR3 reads TGTGCCAGCAGCGTTGACGGGGGTCACCCCACCGGGGAGCTGTTTTTT.

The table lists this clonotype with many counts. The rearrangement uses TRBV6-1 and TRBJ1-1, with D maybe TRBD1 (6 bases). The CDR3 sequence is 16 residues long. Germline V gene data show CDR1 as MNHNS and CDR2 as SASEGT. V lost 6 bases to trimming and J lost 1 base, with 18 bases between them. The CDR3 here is CASRPPSGHRNTEAFF. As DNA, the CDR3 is TGTGCCAGCAGACCGCCTTCGGGACACAGGAACACTGAAGCTTTCTTT.

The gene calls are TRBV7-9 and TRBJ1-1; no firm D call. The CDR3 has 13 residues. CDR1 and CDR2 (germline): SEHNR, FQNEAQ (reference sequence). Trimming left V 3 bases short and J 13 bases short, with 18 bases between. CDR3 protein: CASSLDEEVMVFF. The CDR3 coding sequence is TGTGCCAGCAGCTTGGATGAAGAGGTGATGGTTTTCTTT.

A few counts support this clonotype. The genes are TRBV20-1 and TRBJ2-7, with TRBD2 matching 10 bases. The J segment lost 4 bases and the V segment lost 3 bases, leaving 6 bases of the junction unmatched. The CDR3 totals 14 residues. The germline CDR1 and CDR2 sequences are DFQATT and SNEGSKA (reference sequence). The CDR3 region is CSASDASGRYEQYF. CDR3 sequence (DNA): TGCAGTGCTAGTGACGCTAGCGGGAGATACGAGCAGTACTTC.

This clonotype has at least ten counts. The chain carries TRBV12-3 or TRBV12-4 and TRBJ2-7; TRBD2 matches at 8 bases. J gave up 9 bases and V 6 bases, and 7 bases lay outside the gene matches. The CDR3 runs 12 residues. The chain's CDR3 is CASSKLAEGQYF. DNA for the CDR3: TGTGCCAGCAGCAAACTAGCGGAAGGGCAGTACTTC.

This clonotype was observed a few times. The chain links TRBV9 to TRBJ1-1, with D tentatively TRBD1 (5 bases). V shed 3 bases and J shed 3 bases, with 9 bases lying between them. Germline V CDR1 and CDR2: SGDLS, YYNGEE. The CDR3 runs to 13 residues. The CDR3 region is CASSGDRDTEAFF. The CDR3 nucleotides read TGTGCCAGCAGCGGAGACAGAGACACTGAAGCTTTCTTT.

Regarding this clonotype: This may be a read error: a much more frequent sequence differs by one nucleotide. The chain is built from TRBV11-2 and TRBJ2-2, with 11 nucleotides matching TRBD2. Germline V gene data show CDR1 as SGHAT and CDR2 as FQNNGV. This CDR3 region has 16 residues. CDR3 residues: CASSTLAGVLTGELLF. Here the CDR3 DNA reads TGTGCCAGCAGCACACTAGCGGGAGTCCTGACCGGGGAGCTGCTTTTT.

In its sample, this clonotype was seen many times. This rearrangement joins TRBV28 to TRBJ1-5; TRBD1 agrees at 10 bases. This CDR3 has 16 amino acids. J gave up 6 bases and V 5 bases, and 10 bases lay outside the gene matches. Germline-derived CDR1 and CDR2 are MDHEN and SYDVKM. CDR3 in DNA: TGTGCCAGCAGTGACAGGGGGCGATCTCGAAGTCAGCCCCAGCATTTT. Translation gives CASSDRGRSRSQPQHF.

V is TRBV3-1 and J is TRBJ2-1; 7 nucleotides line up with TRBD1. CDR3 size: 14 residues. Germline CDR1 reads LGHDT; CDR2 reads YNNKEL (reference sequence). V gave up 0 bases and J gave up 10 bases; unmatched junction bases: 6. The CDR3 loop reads CASSQDLGGREQFF. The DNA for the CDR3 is TGTGCCAGCAGCCAAGATCTAGGGGGCAGGGAGCAGTTCTTC.